The 15 T cell receptor beta chains below come from one sample, sequenced in a study of T cell repertoires in cytomegalovirus infection. These receptors have no known antigen. TCRdb reprocessed the reads via MiXCR and lists one record per CDR3 protein. The sample has over 100,000 distinct CDR3 sequences, 9.5% to 13% seen once. The sample comprised PBMCs, sequenced either directly or after in vitro stimulation (not recorded which). Receptors originate from a human donor in good health (CMV status not recorded). Some clones in this sample may be carry-over from other donors' samples.

The rearrangement links TRBV30 to TRBJ2-4; D unresolved. The CDR3 is 11 residues long. Germline lookup yields CDR1 GTSNPN and CDR2 SVGIG (reference sequence). The germline V and J ends were trimmed by 1 base and 5 bases, with 3 bases remaining between them. This CDR3 is CAWSGQNIQYF. The CDR3 bases are TGTGCCTGGAGTGGACAAAACATTCAGTACTTC.

This clonotype was observed a handful of times. The rearrangement joins TRBV19 to TRBJ2-1, with D possibly being TRBD1 (6 bases). The germline gives CDR1 LNHDA, CDR2 SQIVND (reference sequence). The ends were cut back, 6 bases at V and 3 bases at J, with 9 bases in the middle. This CDR3 comprises 13 residues. CDR3 sequence: CASRRDNYNEQFF. The CDR3 DNA sequence: TGTGCCAGTAGGAGGGACAACTACAATGAGCAGTTCTTC.

In its sample, this clonotype was seen many times. The chain links TRBV7-9 to TRBJ2-6, with D possibly TRBD2 on 5 matching bases. With 2 bases removed from V and 2 bases from J, the gap between germline ends came to 7 bases. This CDR3 contains 15 residues. The V gene's germline CDR1 is SEHNR and CDR2 FQNEAQ (reference sequence). The CDR3 coding sequence is TGTGCCAGCAGCTTACACGGGACTGGGGCCAACGTCCTGACTTTC. Protein: CASSLHGTGANVLTF.

This clonotype was found many times. At one end the junction does not follow the germline gene, possibly because of a read error. The chain joins TRBV7-2 to TRBJ2-2; TRBD2 matches 9 bases. The CDR3 has 16 amino acids. Germline V gives CDR1 SGHTA, CDR2 FQGNSA. CDR3 DNA sequence: TGTGCCAGCAGCCTAGCGGGACTAGCCGCGGGCGGGGAGCTGTTTTTT. Its protein product is CASSLAGLAAGGELFF. The whole variable domain, filled in from reference TRBV7-2 and TRBJ2-2, reads GAGVSQSPSNKVTEKGKDVELRCDPISGHTALYWYRQSLGQGLEFLIYFQGNSAPDKSGLPSDRFSAERTGGSVSTLTIQRTQQEDSAVYLCASSLAGLAAGGELFFGEGSRLTVL.

This clonotype was found many times. The V gene is TRBV7-2, the J gene TRBJ1-1; no definite D call. The germline CDR1 and CDR2 sequences are SGHTA and FQGNSA. This CDR3 is built from 11 residues. Trimming removed 3 bases from V and 8 bases from J, with 7 bases in between. CDR3 nucleotides: TGTGCCAGCAGCTTGTTGGGGGAAGCTTTCTTT. Amino acids: CASSLLGEAFF.

This clonotype was recorded many times. The V call is TRBV12-3 or TRBV12-4, the J call TRBJ1-1, with 9 nucleotides matching TRBD1. Trimming at V came to 7 bases and at J to 2 bases, leaving 5 bases not matched to a gene. CDR3 size: 14 residues. CDR3 amino acids: CASNRGPVNTEAFF. CDR3 bases: TGTGCCAGCAACAGGGGGCCGGTCAACACTGAAGCTTTCTTT.

The table lists this clonotype with many counts. The rearrangement links TRBV27 to TRBJ2-2; TRBD2 matches 13 bases. CDR3 length equals 18 residues. Germline CDR1 reads MNHEY; CDR2 reads SMNVEV (reference sequence). Trimming at V came to 7 bases and at J to 0 bases, leaving 8 bases not matched to a gene. CDR3 in amino acids: CASTFGGLAGPNTGELFF. The CDR3 region has the DNA TGTGCCAGCACCTTCGGGGGACTAGCGGGACCGAACACCGGGGAGCTGTTTTTT.

This clonotype was found many times. V usage is TRBV6-2 or TRBV6-3 and J usage is TRBJ2-7, with D uncertain. Deletions cut 3 bases from V and 5 bases from J, with 8 bases between. Germline CDR1 MNHEY, CDR2 SVGEGT. The CDR3 is made up of 12 amino acids. This chain's CDR3 is CASSYARNEQYV. CDR3 nucleotide sequence: TGTGCCAGCAGTTATGCCCGGAACGAGCAGTACGTC.

This clonotype came up a few times. The chain combines TRBV6-2 or TRBV6-3 with TRBJ1-2, with D tentatively TRBD1 (6 bases). Trimming took 5 bases from V and 6 from J, leaving 16 bases between them. Germline values: CDR1 MNHEY, CDR2 SVGEGT. This CDR3 comprises 14 residues. The CDR3 DNA reads TGTGCCAGCAGTAATACAGGGTCAACGGATGGCTACACCTTC. Its translation is CASSNTGSTDGYTF.

This clonotype was recorded many times. This sequence joins TRBV6-2 or TRBV6-3 and TRBJ2-6; D is unresolved. V was cut by 5 bases and J by 1 base, with 3 bases left in between. The CDR3 has 13 amino acids. Per the germline V gene, CDR1 is MNHEY and CDR2 is SVGEGT. As DNA, the CDR3 is TGTGCCAGCAGTCGATCTGGGGCCAACGTCCTGACTTTC. Translation gives CASSRSGANVLTF.

About this clonotype: This may be a read error, as it is one base from a much larger clone. The chain couples TRBV27 to TRBJ1-2; 8 positions agree with TRBD1. Germline-derived CDR1 and CDR2 are MNHEY and SMNVEV (reference sequence). There are 14 residues in the CDR3. J gave up 5 bases and V 8 bases, and 10 bases lay outside the gene matches. This CDR3 is CASGPGQGSYGYTF. The CDR3 DNA sequence: TGTGCCAGCGGTCCCGGACAGGGAAGTTATGGCTACACCTTC.

There are a few counts of this clonotype. The rearrangement uses TRBV7-9 and TRBJ1-1, with D uncertain. CDR1 is SEHNR, CDR2 FQNEAQ, per germline (reference sequence). This CDR3 region has 14 residues. The ends were cut back, 5 bases at V and 0 bases at J, with 10 bases in the middle. The CDR3 nucleotides are TGTGCCAGCAGCCGCGGACTGATGAACACTGAAGCTTTCTTT. It translates to CASSRGLMNTEAFF.

This clonotype was seen many times. The V call is TRBV23-1, the J call TRBJ2-3, with D perhaps matching TRBD1 (6 bases). TRBV23-1 is marked as an open reading frame, function uncertain. Trimming left V 4 bases short and J 2 bases short, with 19 bases between. The length of the CDR3 is 17 residues. The CDR3: CASSRPTQGKLTDTQYF. The CDR3 DNA reads as TGCGCCAGCAGTCGACCGACACAGGGTAAACTCACAGATACGCAGTATTTT.

This clonotype was detected a few times. J is TRBJ2-3 and V is TRBV12-3 or TRBV12-4; no firm D call. The CDR3 has 14 residues. V was cut by 1 base and J by 2 bases, with 7 bases left in between. The DNA for the CDR3 is TGTGCCAGCAGTTTAGTTACCTTCACAGATACGCAGTATTTT. Encoded protein: CASSLVTFTDTQYF.

This clonotype was counted between two and nine times. V and J are TRBV12-3 or TRBV12-4 and TRBJ2-4; possible D gene TRBD1, 5 bases. Trimming shortened V by 1 base and J by 9 bases, and 10 bases separated the two germline ends. The CDR3 is 13 residues long. CDR3 in DNA: TGTGCCAGCAGTTTAGATCAGGGCGGCATTCAGTACTTC. Translating gives CASSLDQGGIQYF.